This T cell receptor beta chain was sequenced during a study of technical replicates of blood from a handful of donors. V lost 2 bases, J lost 5 bases, and 16 bases lay in between. Germline V gene data show CDR1 as LGHNA and CDR2 as YNFKEQ. CDR3 length: 16 residues. Sequenced by immunoSEQ multiplex PCR; TCRdb stores in-frame clones only, minus some. Among 55,000 to 85,000 clones listed, nearly 98% were seen once. The source material was T cells isolated from PBMCs. The V call is TRBV4-2, the J call TRBJ2-1, with D possibly matching TRBD1 (7 bases). This sequence originates from a human donor in good health. The CDR3 coding sequence is TGTGCCAGCAGCCAATTAGGAGGGGGCCCCAACAATGAGCAGTTCTTC. Amino acid sequence: CASSQLGGGPNNEQFF.